The entry below describes one T cell receptor (beta chain). This sample stems from a study of shared clonotypes between healthy human individuals. Generated by immunoSEQ multiplex PCR, the TCRdb table keeps only in-frame clones and is missing some. The sample shows more than 2,000,000 clones, approximately 92% of them seen only once. The CDR3 loop spans 14 amino acids. Trimming shortened V by 7 bases and J by 5 bases, and 16 bases separated the two germline ends. Germline V gene data show CDR1 as MNHNS and CDR2 as SASEGT. Healthy adults negative for HIV, lacking recent acute infections or vaccinations, served as donors. All donors were Caucasian adults living in Nashville, Tennessee.

The sequencing input was naive CD4+ T cells sorted from blood. Documented subset: CD45RA+ positively selected. This chain connects TRBV6-1 to TRBJ2-3; D may be TRBD2 (6 bases). The TCR sequence derives from a young man in good health. The CDR3 reads CASNSGKGRDTQYF. CDR3 in DNA: TGTGCCAGCAATAGCGGAAAAGGGAGAGATACGCAGTATTTT.